This T cell receptor beta chain appears in the sequencing data of a study of T cell repertoires in cytomegalovirus infection. Study-level information: CMV infection and matching HLA type were both indicated by public TCR beta signatures.

Overall study results and limits: Adding up the frequency of public TCR beta families identified people who carried CMV plus the relevant HLA. HLA-C-restricted TCR beta clonotypes specific for CMV led the ex vivo response.

Comment on this clonotype: Its target is unknown.

The V gene's germline CDR1 is LGHNT and CDR2 FRNRAP. V gave up 9 bases and J gave up 0 bases; unmatched junction bases: 8. CDR3 length: 15 residues. TCRdb recomputed calls from the reads with MiXCR, one row per CDR3 protein. The table shows about 230,000 distinct CDR3 sequences, with 20% to 25% occurring only once. The chain employs TRBV12-5 and TRBJ2-1, with 7 bases aligning to TRBD1. This receptor was taken from a human donor in good health (CMV status not recorded). Some clones in this sample may be carry-over from other donors' samples. Sequencing was done on a sample of CD8+ T cells from PBMCs. Here the CDR3 reads CASSQGESSYNEQFF. CDR3 bases: TGTGCTAGCTCCCAGGGGGAGAGCTCCTACAATGAGCAGTTCTTC.